The entry below gives a single TCR beta chain sequence along with its context. CDR1 and CDR2 from the germline V gene are DFQATT and SNEGSKA (reference sequence). The CDR3 is made up of 12 amino acids. With random hexamers, 0.5 to 1 ug RNA was reverse transcribed. Multiplex PCR with immunoSEQ amplified the TCR beta CDR3 across 54 Vbeta and 13 Jbeta. A single record per CDR3 protein comes from TCRdb applying MiXCR to the immunoSEQ multiplex PCR reads. The repertoire holds some 450,000 distinct CDR3 sequences, 85% seen once, with 0.09% to 0.15% in the top ten. This record belongs to a study of CD8 T cells in Susac syndrome. From blood CD8+ and CD4+ T cells, the TCR beta chain was sequenced. The TEMRA cells underwent FACS enrichment, while the CD8+ and CD4+ T cells underwent negative isolation.

This receptor was taken from a human donor with multiple sclerosis. The sample comprised CD8+ T cells from PBMCs. This chain links TRBV20-1 with TRBJ2-1; weak D call: TRBD2 (5 bases). The chain's CDR3 is CSAGLLYNEQFF. The CDR3 DNA reads TGCAGCGCTGGACTCCTCTACAATGAGCAGTTCTTC.